This T cell receptor beta chain was sequenced during a study of OX40 agonist ivuxolimab in advanced cancers. Study conclusions and caveats: Nonresponders, in some cases, also had low normalized T-cell clonal expansion.

Germline CDR1 reads SGHNT; CDR2 reads YYREEE (reference sequence). V was trimmed by 4 bases and J by 8 bases, leaving 21 bases between them. This CDR3 comprises 15 residues. This clone was detected only a few times. The antigen is not known. TCRdb's copy holds only in-frame clones and misses some; the assay was immunoSEQ multiplex PCR. The table has fewer than 90,000 clones, roughly 86% seen once. The sequencing here drew on CD4+ or CD8+ T cells sorted from blood, taken in a trial of the OX40 agonist ivuxolimab. The TCR comes from an adult with an advanced solid tumor such as melanoma, head and neck, liver or kidney cancer. The genes are TRBV5-4 and TRBJ1-2; possible D gene TRBD1, 6 bases. In nucleotides, the CDR3 is TGTGCCAGCAGCCGAGGAGCCGGGGGCGCACGAGGCTACACCTTC. It codes for CASSRGAGGARGYTF.